These T cell receptor beta chains were read from a single sample in a study of blood T cell repertoires in COVID-19. Measured with immunoSEQ multiplex PCR; TCRdb has only the in-frame clones, and not every one. The sample has about 250,000 clones, around 91% seen once; the top ten hold 2.4%. Material for sequencing was PBMCs or T cells enriched from blood (not recorded which). The receptors shown here come from a woman aged 18-29 years who had recovered from COVID-19. CDR3s include the opening cysteine and the closing phenylalanine or tryptophan. D genes are given only for firm matches. Rows give clone size only sometimes, using once, few, many, or a class for an expanded clone.

cdr3_nt	cdr3_aa	clone_size	v_call	j_call	d_call
TGCACCAGCAGCCAAAGTACCGGGAATGGGTACGAGCAGTACTTC	CTSSQSTGNGYEQYF	NA	TRBV1	TRBJ2-7	NA
TGTGCCAGCAGTGAGGCAGGGGGTATAACCCAGCCCCAGCATTTT	CASSEAGGITQPQHF	NA	TRBV6-4	TRBJ1-5	TRBD1
TGTGCCAGCAGCCCTACTAGTTATGATGGCATTCAGTACTTC	CASSPTSYDGIQYF	NA	TRBV28	TRBJ2-4	NA
TGTGCCAGCAGTGATGACCCAAGGGGTGAAAAACTGTTTTTT	CASSDDPRGEKLFF	once	TRBV7-9	TRBJ1-4	NA
TGTGCCACCGCCCCGGGAGCTAACTATGGCTACACCTTC	CATAPGANYGYTF	NA	TRBV6-5	TRBJ1-2	NA
TGTGCCAGCAGCCAAGACAGGGGTTACTATGGCTACACCTTC	CASSQDRGYYGYTF	NA	TRBV3-1/TRBV3-2	TRBJ1-2	NA
TGTGCCAGCAGCTTAGCGCTAGCGAACACCGGGGAGCTGTTTTTT	CASSLALANTGELFF	NA	TRBV7-9	TRBJ2-2	NA
TGTGCCAGAGGGACAGGAGGGGACTATGGCTACACCTTC	CARGTGGDYGYTF	few	TRBV19	TRBJ1-2	TRBD1
TGTGCCAGCAGTGAGCACGGGGGGAACCTCCACTTT	CASSEHGGNLHF	NA	TRBV2	TRBJ1-6	NA
TGTGCCAGCAGTTACAACCCACAGGGGGCGCAGAACGAGCAGTACTTC	CASSYNPQGAQNEQYF	NA	TRBV6-5	TRBJ2-7	TRBD1
TGTGCCAGTAGTATATCGGGGGACAGGGCCACAGATACGCAGTATTTT	CASSISGDRATDTQYF	NA	TRBV19	TRBJ2-3	TRBD1
TGTGCCAGCAGCCTCGGACTAGCGGGGGGCGCATATTACAATGAGCAGTTCTTC	CASSLGLAGGAYYNEQFF	NA	TRBV11-3	TRBJ2-1	TRBD2
TGTGCCACCAGTGGGCCATCTTGGGCGAATGAGCAGTTCTTC	CATSGPSWANEQFF	NA	TRBV24-1	TRBJ2-1	NA
TGTGCCAGCATCATGGCAGGGGGCATAGGCTACACCTTC	CASIMAGGIGYTF	NA	TRBV28	TRBJ1-2	TRBD1
TGTGCCAGCGGGACTAGCGGGGCATGTGGCACAGATACGCAGTATTTT	CASGTSGACGTDTQYF	NA	TRBV6-4	TRBJ2-3	TRBD2
TGTGCCAGCAGTGGCAGGGACTACTACAATGAGCAGTTCTTC	CASSGRDYYNEQFF	NA	TRBV2	TRBJ2-1	TRBD2
TGTGCCAGCGCGCCCTGGCAGGGGGAGGCTCGCTACACCTTC	CASAPWQGEARYTF	NA	TRBV27	TRBJ1-2	TRBD1
TGTGCCGCCGGCCAGGGGTCTACTTATGGCTACACCTTC	CAAGQGSTYGYTF	NA	TRBV27	TRBJ1-2	NA
TGCGCCAGCAGCTTGGCTGGGGGGAACTACGAGCAGTACTTC	CASSLAGGNYEQYF	NA	TRBV5-1	TRBJ2-7	NA
TGTGCCACCAGCAGAGATCCCCTAACAGGGGGCCTCGGGACCGGGGAGCTGTTTTTT	CATSRDPLTGGLGTGELFF	NA	TRBV15	TRBJ2-2	TRBD1
TGCGCCAGCAGCCTAAAAATGACACCGAACACCGGGGAGCTGTTTTTT	CASSLKMTPNTGELFF	NA	TRBV5-1	TRBJ2-2	NA
TGTGCCAGCTCGGACAGTGGGACTGAAGCTTTCTTT	CASSDSGTEAFF	few	TRBV18	TRBJ1-1	NA
TGTGCCAGCAGGTATACAGGGTTCAGGAATCAGCCCCAGCATTTT	CASRYTGFRNQPQHF	NA	TRBV28	TRBJ1-5	NA
TGTGCCATCAGGGCGGATAGCAATCAGCCCCAGCATTTT	CAIRADSNQPQHF	NA	TRBV10-3	TRBJ1-5	NA
TGTGCCAGCCTCAAAACGACAGCTTGGAATGGCTACACCTTC	CASLKTTAWNGYTF	NA	TRBV28	TRBJ1-2	NA
TGTGCCAGCAGCCGCCGGACTCGGGGGGAATTTTACGAGCAGTACTTC	CASSRRTRGEFYEQYF	NA	TRBV11-2	TRBJ2-7	TRBD2
TGTGCCAGCAGCCGGATGGGTGCGGCCCCAAGCGTTCAGTACTTC	CASSRMGAAPSVQYF	NA	TRBV28	TRBJ2-4	NA
TGTGCCAGCCTTCAGACACCTAACAATGAGCAGTTCTTC	CASLQTPNNEQFF	NA	TRBV5-4	TRBJ2-1	NA
TGTGCCAGCAGTTACTCGGGTTTTGGCGGAAACACCATATATTTT	CASSYSGFGGNTIYF	NA	TRBV27	TRBJ1-3	NA
TGCAGCGTTGGGTGGACAGGGGCTGGCTACACCTTC	CSVGWTGAGYTF	NA	TRBV29-1	TRBJ1-2	TRBD1
TGTGCCAGCAGCTTATTGGCAGGGGGAAATTATGGCTACACCTTC	CASSLLAGGNYGYTF	few	TRBV7-6	TRBJ1-2	TRBD1
TGTGCCAGCAGCTTAACGAGAGACAGGATGAACACCGGGGAGCTGTTTTTT	CASSLTRDRMNTGELFF	NA	TRBV7-3	TRBJ2-2	NA
TGTGCCAGCAGACGAGGCGGGGGGCCCTCCTACGAGCAGTACTTC	CASRRGGGPSYEQYF	NA	TRBV28	TRBJ2-7	TRBD2
TGTGCCAGCAGCCAAGACCCAGCGAGTGAGCAGTTCTTC	CASSQDPASEQFF	NA	TRBV3-1/TRBV3-2	TRBJ2-1	NA
TGTGCCAGCAGCACCCGACAGGGGAGCTATGGCTACACCTTC	CASSTRQGSYGYTF	NA	TRBV5-4	TRBJ1-2	TRBD1
TGCGCCAGCAGCGTACAGGGTCAAGGGGGAGAAAAACTGTTTTTT	CASSVQGQGGEKLFF	NA	TRBV5-1	TRBJ1-4	NA
TGCGCCAGCAGCTTGGCCAGCTACGAGCAGTACTTC	CASSLASYEQYF	NA	TRBV5-1	TRBJ2-7	NA
TGTGCCAGCAGTGAAGTCGGAGGGGTCACTGAAGCTTTCTTT	CASSEVGGVTEAFF	NA	TRBV2	TRBJ1-1	NA
TGTGCCAGCAGCTTAGCAGGGGACTATGGCTACACCTTC	CASSLAGDYGYTF	few	TRBV11-2	TRBJ1-2	NA
TGTGCCAGCATACGGGTAGGACAGGGGGCTTCTAACTATGGCTACACCTTC	CASIRVGQGASNYGYTF	NA	TRBV28	TRBJ1-2	TRBD1
TGTGCCAGCAGTTTAGGAGGGTACACCGGGGAGCTGTTTTTT	CASSLGGYTGELFF	NA	TRBV28	TRBJ2-2	NA
TGCGCCAGCAGCCAAGATCCCGGCGGATCAAATTCACCCCTCCACTTT	CASSQDPGGSNSPLHF	NA	TRBV4-1	TRBJ1-6	NA
TGCAGTGCTCATCCAAAAGAGACCCAGTACTTC	CSAHPKETQYF	once	TRBV20-1	TRBJ2-5	NA
TGTGCCACCCTAGCGGGGGGTTATGAGACCCAGTACTTC	CATLAGGYETQYF	NA	TRBV7-2	TRBJ2-5	TRBD2
TGCGCCAGCAGCACCGGCTACAATGAGCAGTTCTTC	CASSTGYNEQFF	NA	TRBV5-1	TRBJ2-1	NA
TGTGCCAGCAGCGTAGGCCAGACAGGGGCTAATGAAAAACTGTTTTTT	CASSVGQTGANEKLFF	NA	TRBV9	TRBJ1-4	TRBD1
TGTGCCAGCAGCTTAGCCGGGACTTGGACCTACGAGCAGTACTTC	CASSLAGTWTYEQYF	NA	TRBV5-8	TRBJ2-7	NA
TGTGCCAGTAGTATTACAGGGAGCTCCTATAATTCACCCCTCCACTTT	CASSITGSSYNSPLHF	few	TRBV19	TRBJ1-6	NA
TGTGCCAGCAGTGAAGTGTCTAGCGGGGGGGATTACTCCGGGGAGCTGTTTTTT	CASSEVSSGGDYSGELFF	once	TRBV2	TRBJ2-2	TRBD2
TGCGCCAGCAGTGAGTCGCTGGCACATACTAATGAAAAACTGTTTTTT	CASSESLAHTNEKLFF	NA	TRBV10-2	TRBJ1-4	NA
TGCAGCGTCTGGACAGGGAACACTGAAGCTTTCTTT	CSVWTGNTEAFF	NA	TRBV29-1	TRBJ1-1	TRBD1
TGTGCCAGCAGTTTGCGTAGCAATCAGCCCCAGCATTTT	CASSLRSNQPQHF	NA	TRBV11-2	TRBJ1-5	NA
TGTGTCTCCACCGGGGGGACACTTAGCAATCAGCCCCAGCATTTT	CVSTGGTLSNQPQHF	NA	TRBV7-4	TRBJ1-5	NA
TGTGCCAGCAGCTTAAGGCCCCCCTGGAGCGGGGGGGGGACCTACAATGAGCAGTTCTTC	CASSLRPPWSGGGTYNEQFF	NA	TRBV7-3	TRBJ2-1	TRBD2
TGTGCCAGCAGCCCCAAGCCTATAGTTTACGAGCAGTACTTC	CASSPKPIVYEQYF	NA	TRBV7-6	TRBJ2-7	NA
TGTGCCAGCAGCCAGGGCCACGCGAACTATGGCTACACCTTC	CASSQGHANYGYTF	many	TRBV7-2	TRBJ1-2	NA
TGCGCCAGCAGCTTGTTGGGACAGGGGAACACTGAAGCTTTCTTT	CASSLLGQGNTEAFF	NA	TRBV5-1	TRBJ1-1	TRBD1
TGTGCCAGCAGCGGGGACAGGGACAATCAGCCCCAGCATTTT	CASSGDRDNQPQHF	NA	TRBV7-9	TRBJ1-5	TRBD1
TGTGCCAGTAGTATCGGACTAGGTAGCATTCAGTACTTC	CASSIGLGSIQYF	NA	TRBV19	TRBJ2-4	TRBD2
TGTGCCAGCAGTTCCCTCCAGGGGGTGTTGGGCTACACCTTC	CASSSLQGVLGYTF	NA	TRBV28	TRBJ1-2	TRBD1